This TCR beta chain comes out of a study of T cell responses to AZD1222 COVID-19 vaccine. Study in general: Second-dose intervals of approximately 4 or approximately 12 weeks were pooled.

Notes on the study in general: Samples come after the peak T cell response, not at day 14. A mostly white British donor set with more females was recruited, and clonal diversity was possibly underestimated.

Notes on this clone: The antigen is unknown.

CDR1 is MGHDK and CDR2 is SYGVNS in the germline V gene. Trimming took off 2 bases at V and 7 bases at J, with 6 bases between the two ends. The CDR3 loop spans 12 amino acids. Sequenced by immunoSEQ multiplex PCR; TCRdb stores in-frame clones only, minus some. The sample holds around 130,000 clones, roughly 90% seen once. J is TRBJ2-1 and V is TRBV25-1; D gene ambiguous. The sequence was obtained from an adult in good health. The sample here was peripheral blood, taken on day 0 of AZD1222 vaccination. The CDR3 loop reads CASSELNNEQFF. The CDR3 nucleotides read TGTGCCAGCAGTGAACTTAATAATGAGCAGTTCTTC. Complete variable domain (other parts from reference TRBV25-1 and TRBJ2-1): EADIYQTPRYLVIGTGKKITLECSQTMGHDKMYWYQQDPGMELHLIHYSYGVNSTEKGDLSSESTVSRIRTEHFPLTLESARPSHTSQYLCASSELNNEQFFGPGTRLTVL.